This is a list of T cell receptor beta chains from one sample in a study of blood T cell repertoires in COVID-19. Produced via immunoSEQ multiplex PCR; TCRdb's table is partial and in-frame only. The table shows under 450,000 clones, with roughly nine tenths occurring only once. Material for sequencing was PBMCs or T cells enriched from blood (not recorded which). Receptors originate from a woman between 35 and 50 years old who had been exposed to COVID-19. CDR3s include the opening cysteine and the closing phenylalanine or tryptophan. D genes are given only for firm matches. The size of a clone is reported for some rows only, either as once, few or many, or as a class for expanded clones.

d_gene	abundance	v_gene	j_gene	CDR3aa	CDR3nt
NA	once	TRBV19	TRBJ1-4	CASTTGQTKNEKLFF	TGTGCCAGTACTACCGGACAGACGAAGAATGAAAAACTGTTTTTT
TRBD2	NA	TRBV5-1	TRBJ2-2	CASSSTSGGVTGELFF	TGCGCCAGCAGCTCCACTAGCGGGGGAGTCACCGGGGAGCTGTTTTTT
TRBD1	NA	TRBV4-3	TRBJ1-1	CASSHGQGLNTEAFF	TGCGCCAGCAGCCACGGACAGGGGTTGAACACTGAAGCTTTCTTT
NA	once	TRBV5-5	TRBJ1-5	CASSLGRGADSNQPQHF	TGTGCCAGCAGCTTGGGCCGCGGGGCAGATAGCAATCAGCCCCAGCATTTT
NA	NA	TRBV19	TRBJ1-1	CASLDPGAEAFF	TGTGCCAGCCTTGACCCAGGGGCTGAAGCTTTCTTT
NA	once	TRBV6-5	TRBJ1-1	CVSSYSIGGSTEAFF	TGTGTCAGCAGTTACTCGATTGGGGGGAGTACTGAAGCTTTCTTT
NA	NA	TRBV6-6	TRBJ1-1	CASSGPGGAEAFF	TGTGCCAGCAGTGGACCAGGAGGAGCAGAAGCTTTCTTT
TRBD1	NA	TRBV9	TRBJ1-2	CASSFGTGYGYTF	TGTGCCAGCAGCTTCGGGACAGGCTATGGCTACACCTTC
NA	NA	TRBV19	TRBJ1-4	CASRRGGSGEKLFF	TGTGCCAGTAGGCGCGGGGGGTCGGGTGAAAAACTGTTTTTT
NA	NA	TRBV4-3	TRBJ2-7	CASSQDQGPGKQYF	TGCGCCAGCAGCCAAGATCAGGGGCCTGGGAAGCAGTACTTC
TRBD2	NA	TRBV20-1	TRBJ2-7	CSASSGNEQYF	TGCAGTGCATCGAGCGGGAACGAGCAGTACTTC
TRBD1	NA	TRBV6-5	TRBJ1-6	CASFLGTGGHSPLHF	TGTGCCAGCTTCCTCGGGACAGGGGGCCATTCACCCCTCCACTTT
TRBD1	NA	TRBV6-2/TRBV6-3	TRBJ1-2	CASSHGQGFNYGYTF	TGTGCCAGCAGTCATGGACAGGGATTTAACTATGGCTACACCTTC
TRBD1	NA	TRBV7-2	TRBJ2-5	CASSLGQGLETQYF	TGTGCCAGCAGCTTAGGACAGGGGTTAGAGACCCAGTACTTC
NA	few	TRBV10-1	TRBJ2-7	CASSEGGEGRTEQYF	TGCGCCAGCAGTGAAGGTGGTGAGGGCCGCACCGAGCAGTACTTC
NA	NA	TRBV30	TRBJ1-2	CAWRRAPYGYTF	TGTGCCTGGAGAAGAGCCCCTTATGGCTACACCTTC
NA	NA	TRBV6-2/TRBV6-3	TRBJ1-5	CASSPISLGDRNQPQHF	TGTGCCAGCAGTCCCATCTCTCTCGGGGATCGCAATCAGCCCCAGCATTTT
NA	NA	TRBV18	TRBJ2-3	CASSPRGYSTDTQYF	TGTGCCAGCTCACCACGCGGTTACAGCACAGATACGCAGTATTTT
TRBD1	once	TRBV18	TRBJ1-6	CASSPTGQYNSPLHF	TGTGCCAGCTCACCTACGGGACAGTACAATTCACCCCTCCACTTT
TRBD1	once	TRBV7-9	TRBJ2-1	CASSAGTGLTYNEQFF	TGTGCCAGCAGCGCCGGGACAGGGTTGACCTACAATGAGCAGTTCTTC
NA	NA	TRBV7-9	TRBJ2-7	CASSSGDSPLQYF	TGTGCCAGCAGCTCGGGGGACAGCCCCTTGCAGTACTTC
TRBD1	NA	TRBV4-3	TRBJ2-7	CASSQRDRTGDEQYF	TGCGCCAGCAGCCAAAGGGACAGGACAGGAGACGAGCAGTACTTC
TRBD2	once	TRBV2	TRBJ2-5	CASAPGLAVRETQYF	TGTGCCAGCGCTCCGGGACTAGCGGTCCGAGAGACCCAGTACTTC
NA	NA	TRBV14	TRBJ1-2	CASSYIPGDYGYTF	TGTGCCAGCAGCTACATACCGGGAGACTATGGCTACACCTTC
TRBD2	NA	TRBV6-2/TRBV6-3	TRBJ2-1	CASSYRGGANGEQFF	TGTGCCAGCAGTTACCGCGGGGGGGCGAATGGTGAGCAGTTCTTC
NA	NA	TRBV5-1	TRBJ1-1	CASSYRGAKETEAFF	TGCGCCAGCAGCTACCGGGGAGCAAAGGAGACTGAAGCTTTCTTT
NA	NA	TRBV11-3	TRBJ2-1	CASSSVVNEQFF	TGTGCCAGTTCCAGCGTCGTCAATGAGCAGTTCTTC
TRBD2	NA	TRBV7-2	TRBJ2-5	CASSFPPHSGRAGETQYF	TGTGCCAGCAGCTTCCCACCTCATAGCGGGAGGGCCGGCGAGACCCAGTACTTC
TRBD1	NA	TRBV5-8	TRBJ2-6	CASIITGQGARGANVLTF	TGTGCCAGCATTATTACGGGACAGGGGGCGCGCGGGGCCAACGTCCTGACTTTC
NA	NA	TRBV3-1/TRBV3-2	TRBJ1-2	CASSQRTSYGYTF	TGTGCCAGCAGCCAAAGGACAAGCTATGGCTACACCTTC
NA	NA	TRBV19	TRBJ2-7	CASSIVSGTSYEQYF	TGTGCCAGTAGTATAGTTAGCGGAACTTCCTACGAGCAGTACTTC
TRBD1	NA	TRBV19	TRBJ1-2	CASRFRDRGLNGYTF	TGTGCCAGTAGGTTCCGGGACAGGGGGCTAAATGGCTACACCTTC
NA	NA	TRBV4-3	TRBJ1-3	CASSQAGGNGYTIYF	TGCGCCAGCAGCCAGGCGGGTGGAAACGGATACACCATATATTTT
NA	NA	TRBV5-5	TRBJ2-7	CASSDTYEQYF	TGTGCCAGCAGCGACACCTACGAGCAGTACTTC
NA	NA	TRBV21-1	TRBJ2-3	CASSKVPRGRTDTQYF	TGTGCCAGCAGCAAAGTTCCGCGGGGCCGCACAGATACGCAGTATTTT
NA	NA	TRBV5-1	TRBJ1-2	CASSLDSYSNYGYTF	TGCGCCAGCAGCTTGGACAGCTACTCTAACTATGGCTACACCTTC
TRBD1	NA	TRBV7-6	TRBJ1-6	CASSLNTGTGAAPLHF	TGTGCCAGCAGCTTAAATACCGGGACAGGGGCTGCGCCCCTCCACTTT
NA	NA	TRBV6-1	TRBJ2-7	CASSEPPAISSYEQYF	TGTGCCAGCAGTGAGCCCCCAGCGATCAGCTCCTACGAGCAGTACTTC
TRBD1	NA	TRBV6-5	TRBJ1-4	CASSPRDRASGLFF	TGTGCCAGCAGCCCGCGGGACAGGGCTAGCGGGCTGTTTTTT
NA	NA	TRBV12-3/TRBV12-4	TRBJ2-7	CASRQRGEQYF	TGTGCCAGCCGTCAACGGGGCGAGCAGTACTTC
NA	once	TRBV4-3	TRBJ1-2	CASSPSGGVYGYTF	TGCGCCAGCAGCCCATCCGGCGGAGTCTATGGCTACACCTTC
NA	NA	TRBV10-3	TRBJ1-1	CAISAYRAVEDTEAFF	TGTGCCATCAGTGCCTACAGGGCTGTCGAGGACACTGAAGCTTTCTTT
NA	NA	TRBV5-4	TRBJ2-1	CASSSGVGYNEQFF	TGTGCCAGCAGCTCGGGAGTGGGGTACAATGAGCAGTTCTTC
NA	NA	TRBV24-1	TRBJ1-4	CATSDTDTTNEKLFF	TGTGCCACCAGTGATACAGATACAACTAATGAAAAACTGTTTTTT
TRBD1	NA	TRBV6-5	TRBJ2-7	CASSKPGQGNYEQYF	TGTGCCAGCAGCAAACCGGGACAGGGAAACTACGAGCAGTACTTC
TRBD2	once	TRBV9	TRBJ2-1	CASSVRTSGRPNEQFF	TGTGCCAGCAGCGTTAGGACTAGCGGGAGACCTAATGAGCAGTTCTTC
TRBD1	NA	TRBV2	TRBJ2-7	CASSRGGGFEQYF	TGTGCCAGCAGTCGAGGGGGCGGGTTCGAGCAGTACTTC
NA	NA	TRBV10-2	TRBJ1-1	CASSPYNMNTEAFF	TGCGCCAGCAGTCCTTACAACATGAACACTGAAGCTTTCTTT
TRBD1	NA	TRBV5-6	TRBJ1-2	CASSTPYRGRNYGYTF	TGTGCCAGCAGTACCCCCTACAGGGGCCGCAACTATGGCTACACCTTC
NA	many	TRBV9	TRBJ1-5	CASSVGGRYPGQPQHF	TGTGCCAGCAGCGTCGGTGGCAGGTATCCCGGTCAGCCCCAGCATTTT
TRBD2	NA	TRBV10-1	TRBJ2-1	CASSESGAGGSYNEQFF	TGCGCCAGCAGTGAGTCCGGTGCGGGAGGGTCCTACAATGAGCAGTTCTTC
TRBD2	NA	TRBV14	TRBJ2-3	CASSQGTGTRADTQYF	TGTGCCAGCAGCCAAGGGACCGGGACTAGGGCAGATACGCAGTATTTT
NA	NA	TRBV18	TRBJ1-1	CASSRGASNTEAFF	TGTGCCAGCTCACGAGGCGCCTCCAACACTGAAGCTTTCTTT
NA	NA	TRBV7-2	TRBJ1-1	CASSRHSQNTEAFF	TGTGCCAGCAGCAGACATTCACAGAACACTGAAGCTTTCTTT
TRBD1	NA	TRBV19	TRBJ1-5	CASSLSTGADNQPQHF	TGTGCCAGTAGTCTCTCGACAGGGGCGGACAATCAGCCCCAGCATTTT
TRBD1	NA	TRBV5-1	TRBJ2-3	CASSPGTASTDTQYF	TGCGCCAGCAGCCCGGGGACAGCTTCCACAGATACGCAGTATTTT